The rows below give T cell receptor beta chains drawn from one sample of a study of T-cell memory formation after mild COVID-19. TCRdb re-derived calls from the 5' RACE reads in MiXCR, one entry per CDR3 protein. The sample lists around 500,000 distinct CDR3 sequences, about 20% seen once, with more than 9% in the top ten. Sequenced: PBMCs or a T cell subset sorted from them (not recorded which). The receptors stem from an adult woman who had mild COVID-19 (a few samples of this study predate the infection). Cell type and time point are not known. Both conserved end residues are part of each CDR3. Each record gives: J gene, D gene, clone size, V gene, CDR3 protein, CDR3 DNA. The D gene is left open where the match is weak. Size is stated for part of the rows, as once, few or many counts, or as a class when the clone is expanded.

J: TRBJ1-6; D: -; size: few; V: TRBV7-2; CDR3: CASSLAGDSPLHF; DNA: TGTGCCAGCAGCTTGGCCGGGGATTCACCCCTCCACTTT
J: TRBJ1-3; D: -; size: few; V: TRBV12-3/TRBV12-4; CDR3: CASNRKSGNTIYF; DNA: TGTGCCAGCAACAGGAAATCTGGAAACACCATATATTTT
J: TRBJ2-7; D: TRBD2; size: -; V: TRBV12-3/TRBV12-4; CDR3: CASSPMGGTYEQYF; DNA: TGTGCCAGCAGCCCGATGGGAGGGACCTACGAGCAGTACTTC
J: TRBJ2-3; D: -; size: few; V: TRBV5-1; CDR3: CASSSSQAQYF; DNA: TGCGCCAGCAGCTCCAGTCAGGCGCAGTATTTT
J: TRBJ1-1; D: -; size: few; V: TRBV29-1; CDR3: CSSLRRPGTEAFF; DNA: TGCAGCTCACTCAGGAGACCGGGCACTGAAGCTTTCTTT
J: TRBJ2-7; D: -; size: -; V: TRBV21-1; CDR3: CASSKGDSASSYEQYF; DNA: TGTGCCAGCAGCAAAGGTGACAGCGCTAGCTCCTACGAGCAGTACTTC
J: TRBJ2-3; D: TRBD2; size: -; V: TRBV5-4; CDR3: CASRIRTSGRATDTQYF; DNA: TGTGCCAGCAGGATACGGACTAGCGGGAGGGCTACAGATACGCAGTATTTT
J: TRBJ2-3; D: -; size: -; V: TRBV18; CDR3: CASSQGRETDTQYF; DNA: TGTGCCAGCTCACAGGGCAGGGAAACAGATACGCAGTATTTT
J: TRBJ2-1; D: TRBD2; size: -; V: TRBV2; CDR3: CASTSSGGYNEQFF; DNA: TGTGCCAGTACCTCTAGCGGGGGGTATAATGAGCAGTTCTTC
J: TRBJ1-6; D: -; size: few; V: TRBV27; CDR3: CASSLWGRKMSPLHF; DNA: TGTGCCAGCAGTTTATGGGGCAGGAAAATGTCACCCCTCCACTTT
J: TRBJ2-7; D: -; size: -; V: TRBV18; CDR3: CAISGSGGVSYEQYF; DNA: TGTGCCATCTCAGGATCCGGTGGGGTCTCCTACGAGCAGTACTTC
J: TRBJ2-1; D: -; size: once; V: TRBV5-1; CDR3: CASSTAVNSYNEQFF; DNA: TGCGCCAGCAGCACAGCGGTGAACTCCTACAATGAGCAGTTCTTC
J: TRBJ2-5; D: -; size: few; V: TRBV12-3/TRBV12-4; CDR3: CASSFRLGYQETQYF; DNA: TGTGCCAGCAGCTTTAGATTAGGGTACCAAGAGACCCAGTACTTC
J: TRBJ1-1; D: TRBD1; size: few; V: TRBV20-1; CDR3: CSAIPGQGSGTEAFF; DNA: TGCAGTGCCATCCCGGGACAGGGTTCGGGAACTGAAGCTTTCTTT
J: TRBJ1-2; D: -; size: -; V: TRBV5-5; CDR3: CASSLATPNYGYTF; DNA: TGTGCCAGCAGCTTGGCGACCCCTAACTATGGCTACACCTTC
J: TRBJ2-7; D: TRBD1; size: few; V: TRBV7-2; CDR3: CASSSQTGGAFYEQYF; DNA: TGTGCCAGCAGCTCCCAGACAGGGGGCGCGTTCTACGAGCAGTACTTC
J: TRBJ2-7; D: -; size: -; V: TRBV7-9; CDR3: CASSLRTADYEQYF; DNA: TGTGCCAGCAGCTTACGAACAGCGGACTACGAGCAGTACTTC
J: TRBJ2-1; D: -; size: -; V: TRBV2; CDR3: CASSEDGLESMDEQFF; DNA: TGTGCCAGCAGTGAAGATGGACTCGAATCCATGGATGAGCAGTTCTTC
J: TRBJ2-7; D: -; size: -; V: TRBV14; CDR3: CASSHHGAGAYEQYF; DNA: TGTGCCAGCAGCCATCATGGGGCGGGGGCTTACGAGCAGTACTTC
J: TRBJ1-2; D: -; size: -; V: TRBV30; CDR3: CAWSVRPDRVLGYTF; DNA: TGTGCCTGGAGTGTCCGCCCGGACAGAGTTCTTGGCTACACCTTC
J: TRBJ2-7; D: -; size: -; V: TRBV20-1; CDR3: CSAKSGYYEQYF; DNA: TGCAGTGCTAAATCGGGATATTACGAGCAGTACTTC
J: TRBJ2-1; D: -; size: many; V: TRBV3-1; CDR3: CASSQETERVSSYNEQFF; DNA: TGTGCCAGCAGCCAAGAGACCGAACGGGTTAGCTCCTACAATGAGCAGTTCTTC
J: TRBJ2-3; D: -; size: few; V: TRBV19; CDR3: CASSRRSDRRTDTQYF; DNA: TGTGCCAGTAGTAGACGCTCGGACCGCCGCACAGATACGCAGTATTTT
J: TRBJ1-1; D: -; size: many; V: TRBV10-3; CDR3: CAIKGELMNTEAFF; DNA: TGTGCCATCAAAGGGGAGTTGATGAACACTGAAGCTTTCTTT
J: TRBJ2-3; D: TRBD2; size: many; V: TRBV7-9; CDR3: CASSLAGGGDTQYF; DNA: TGTGCCAGCAGTCTAGCGGGAGGAGGAGATACGCAGTATTTT
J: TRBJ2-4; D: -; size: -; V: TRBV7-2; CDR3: CASSLTSVGRVDIQYF; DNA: TGTGCCAGCAGCTTAACCTCGGTTGGCAGGGTGGACATTCAGTACTTC
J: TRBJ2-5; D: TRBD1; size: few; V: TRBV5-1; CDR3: CASGPGDRTMETQYF; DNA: TGCGCCAGCGGCCCCGGGGACAGGACAATGGAGACCCAGTACTTC
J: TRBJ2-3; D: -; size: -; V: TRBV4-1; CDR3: CASTTFRGSGTDTQYF; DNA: TGCGCCAGCACAACCTTCCGGGGGAGCGGGACAGATACGCAGTATTTT
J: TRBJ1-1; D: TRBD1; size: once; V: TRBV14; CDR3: CASSSRTGWENTEAFF; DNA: TGTGCCAGCAGCTCCCGGACAGGGTGGGAGAACACTGAAGCTTTCTTT
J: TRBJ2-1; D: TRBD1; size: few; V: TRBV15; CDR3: CATSRDQGGDEQFF; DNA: TGTGCCACCAGCAGAGATCAAGGGGGCGATGAGCAGTTCTTC
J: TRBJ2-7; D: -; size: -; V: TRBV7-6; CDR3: CASSLGVARHSSYEQYF; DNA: TGTGCCAGCAGCTTAGGGGTGGCTAGACACTCTTCCTACGAGCAGTACTTC
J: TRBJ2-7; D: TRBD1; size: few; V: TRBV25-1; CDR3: CASSGLTGKISYEQYF; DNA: TGTGCCAGCAGTGGGCTGACAGGGAAAATCTCCTACGAGCAGTACTTC
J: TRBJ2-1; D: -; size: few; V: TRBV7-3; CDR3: CASSQNGWESDNEQFF; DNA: TGTGCCAGCAGCCAGAATGGGTGGGAGTCGGATAATGAGCAGTTCTTC
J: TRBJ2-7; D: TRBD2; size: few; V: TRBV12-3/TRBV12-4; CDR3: CASSRTSDYEQYF; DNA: TGTGCCAGCAGCAGGACTAGCGATTACGAGCAGTACTTC
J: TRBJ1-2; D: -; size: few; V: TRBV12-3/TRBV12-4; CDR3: CASSFFAGYEGYTF; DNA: TGTGCCAGCAGTTTCTTCGCTGGTTATGAGGGCTACACCTTC
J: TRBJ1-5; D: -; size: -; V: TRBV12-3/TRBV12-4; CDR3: CASSSSQGSTQPQHF; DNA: TGTGCCAGCAGTTCATCCCAGGGCTCGACCCAGCCCCAGCATTTT
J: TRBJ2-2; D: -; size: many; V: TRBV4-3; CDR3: CASSQGYTNTGELFF; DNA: TGCGCCAGCAGCCAAGGATACACGAACACCGGGGAGCTGTTTTTT
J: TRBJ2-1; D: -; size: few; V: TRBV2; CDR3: CASSEGLPTPNEQFF; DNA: TGTGCCAGCAGTGAGGGACTCCCTACCCCCAATGAGCAGTTCTTC
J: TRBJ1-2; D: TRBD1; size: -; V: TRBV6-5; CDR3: CASNNRGGNGYTF; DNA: TGTGCCAGCAACAACAGGGGTGGGAATGGCTACACCTTC
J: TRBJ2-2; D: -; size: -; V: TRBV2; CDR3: CASIRQPNTGELFF; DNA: TGTGCCAGCATTCGACAGCCTAACACCGGGGAGCTGTTTTTT
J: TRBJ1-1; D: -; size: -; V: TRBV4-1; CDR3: CASSQEIGGDTEAFF; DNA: TGCGCCAGCAGCCAAGAGATTGGGGGGGACACTGAAGCTTTCTTT
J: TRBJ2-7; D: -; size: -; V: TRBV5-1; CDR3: CASSLVVRIEGEQYF; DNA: TGCGCCAGCAGCTTGGTGGTCAGGATCGAAGGCGAGCAGTACTTC
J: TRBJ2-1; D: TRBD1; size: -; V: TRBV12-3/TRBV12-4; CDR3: CASRAGTAQFF; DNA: TGTGCCAGCAGGGCCGGGACAGCGCAGTTCTTC
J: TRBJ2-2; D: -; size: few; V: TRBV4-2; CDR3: CASSQDQGRDTGELFF; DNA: TGTGCCAGCAGCCAAGATCAGGGACGCGACACCGGGGAGCTGTTTTTT
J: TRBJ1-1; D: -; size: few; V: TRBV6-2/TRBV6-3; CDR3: CASIMNPNTEAFF; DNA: TGTGCCAGCATTATGAACCCGAACACTGAAGCTTTCTTT
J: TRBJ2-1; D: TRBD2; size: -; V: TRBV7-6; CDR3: CASSPIGTSPYNEQFF; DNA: TGTGCCAGCAGCCCAATCGGGACTAGTCCCTACAATGAGCAGTTCTTC
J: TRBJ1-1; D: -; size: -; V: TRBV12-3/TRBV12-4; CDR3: CASSLRGADTEAFF; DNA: TGTGCCAGCAGTTTAAGGGGCGCAGACACTGAAGCTTTCTTT
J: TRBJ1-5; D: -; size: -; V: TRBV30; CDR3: CAWSVGRILGQPQHF; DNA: TGTGCCTGGAGTGTCGGGCGCATCTTGGGCCAGCCCCAGCATTTT
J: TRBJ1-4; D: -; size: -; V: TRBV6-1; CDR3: CASSRGSTSNEKLFF; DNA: TGTGCCAGCAGCCGCGGGTCAACTAGTAATGAAAAACTGTTTTTT
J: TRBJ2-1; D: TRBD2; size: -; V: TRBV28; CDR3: CASSLPPYYTSGLPVEQFF; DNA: TGTGCCAGCAGCTTACCCCCGTACTATACTAGCGGCCTTCCTGTTGAGCAGTTCTTC
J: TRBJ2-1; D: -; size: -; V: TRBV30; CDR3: CAWSGGRPRNNEQFF; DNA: TGTGCCTGGAGTGGGGGGCGCCCCCGCAATAATGAGCAGTTCTTC